There are a few counts of the clone carrying this T cell receptor (beta chain). The data were taken from a study of cytomegalovirus exposure and HLA in healthy donors. Study information: One earlier analysis, a look at around 180 million T cells, found about 100 million unique TCR beta sequences.

The PCR ran on 60 Vbeta and 13 Jbeta primers. TCRdb's table, derived via immunoSEQ multiplex PCR, lists solely in-frame clones and lacks some. The data contain 75,000 to 100,000 clones, roughly 80% of them singletons. The J segment lost 1 base and the V segment lost 6 bases, leaving 5 bases of the junction unmatched. CDR1 MNHNS and CDR2 SASEGT come from the germline V gene. CDR3 length equals 14 residues. The TCR comes from a man in his forties or fifties in good health and CMV-seronegative. V gene TRBV6-1 combines with J gene TRBJ1-1; 7 nucleotides match TRBD1. What was sequenced was PBMCs. CDR3 nucleotides: TGTGCCAGCAGCTATCAGGGGGGGAACACTGAAGCTTTCTTT. The encoded protein is CASSYQGGNTEAFF.